This T cell receptor beta chain was recovered during a study of response to subunit inactivated influenza vaccine. TCRdb passed the RT-PCR reads through MiXCR, listing each CDR3 protein once. The repertoire has 800,000 to 1,000,000 distinct CDR3 sequences, 21% of them found once; the top ten carry about 9.4%. The CDR3 totals 15 residues. V trimming: 8 bases; J trimming: 11 bases; junction bases outside the gene matches: 16. Germline V gene sequence: CDR1 MNHEY, CDR2 SMNVEV (reference sequence). The sample here was PBMCs from blood, taken 5 to 6 days after vaccination. The chain combines TRBV27 with TRBJ2-1; 9 bases align to TRBD2. The clonotype was recovered from a man aged 50 to 59 who received an inactivated influenza vaccine. The CDR3 loop is CASSSPRLAGTQQFF. The CDR3 DNA follows: TGTGCCAGCTCATCTCCTCGGCTAGCGGGGACCCAGCAGTTCTTC.